Below, 10 T cell receptor beta chains from the same sample are listed, as sequenced in a study of blood T cell repertoires in COVID-19 (dated by TCRdb to about 2020). Library preparation employed the immunoSEQ multiplex PCR assay. TCRdb took over this immuneACCESS table, retaining in-frame rearrangements with V and J assigned. Such tables are incomplete; in checked studies, under half of the missing clones stem from an unresolved V gene, and the remainder is unexplained. The sample has more than 200,000 clones on record, around 80% of them singletons. The top ten clonotypes cover 4.2% of the sample. Sample: peripheral blood. Receptors were obtained from a man in his 60s with acute or convalescent COVID-19.

The CDR3 loop reads CASSQGGQGGTDTQYF. The CDR3, as DNA: TGTGCCAGCAGCCAAGGGGGACAGGGGGGAACAGATACGCAGTATTTT. The chain is built from TRBV4-2 and TRBJ2-3; 11 bases agree with TRBD1. The CDR3 spans 16 residues. CDR1 is LGHNA, CDR2 YNFKEQ, per germline. V lost 1 base to trimming and J lost 3 bases; unmatched junction nucleotides: 3.

CDR3 sequence (DNA): TGTGCCACCCGATCGGGGAAGGGGGACGAAAAACTGTTTTTT. This gives the protein CATRSGKGDEKLFF. The chain employs TRBV19 and TRBJ1-4; weak D call: TRBD1 (6 bases). Germline V gene sequence: CDR1 LNHDA, CDR2 SQIVND (reference sequence). This CDR3 comprises 14 residues. V lost 10 bases and J lost 8, with 20 bases in between.

The V gene is TRBV12-3 or TRBV12-4, the J gene TRBJ2-7, with D unresolved. Deletions cut 3 bases from V and 1 base from J, with 4 bases between. This CDR3 has 12 residues. CDR3 DNA sequence: TGTGCCAGCAGTTTGCGGTCCTACGAGCAGTACTTC. Translation gives CASSLRSYEQYF.

The chain recombines TRBV11-2 with TRBJ1-1, with a possible D match to TRBD1 (6 bases). The CDR3 length is 14 residues. CDR1 is SGHAT, CDR2 FQNNGV, per germline. V lost 8 bases, J lost 0 bases, and 13 bases lay in between. The CDR3 DNA sequence: TGTGCCAGCGTACGACAGGATTTGAACACTGAAGCTTTCTTT. Translation gives CASVRQDLNTEAFF.

V is TRBV7-3 and J is TRBJ2-1; 9 bases are shared with TRBD2. This CDR3 has 16 amino acids. V lost 0 bases, J lost 8 bases, and 8 bases stayed unmatched. Per germline, CDR1 SGHTA and CDR2 FQGTGA. For the CDR3, the DNA is TGTGCCAGCAGCTTAACGTGGGCTAGCGGGGCGGATGAGCAGTTCTTC. It translates to CASSLTWASGADEQFF.

This clone was counted between two and nine times. The genes are TRBV6-5 and TRBJ2-7, with D tentatively TRBD2 (6 bases). The CDR3 is 16 amino acids. Germline CDR1 is MNHEY and CDR2 is SVGAGI. The V gene lost 2 bases and the J gene lost 0 bases, with 14 bases spanning the gap. CDR3 in amino acids: CASSYTGTLSSYEQYF. The CDR3 nucleotides read TGTGCCAGCAGTTACACCGGGACTCTCAGCTCCTACGAGCAGTACTTC.

This chain joins TRBV10-3 and TRBJ2-7; 16 nucleotides agree with TRBD2. Trimming at V came to 6 bases and at J to 0 bases, leaving 14 bases not matched to a gene. The CDR3 runs 20 residues. The germline V gene encodes CDR1 ENHRY and CDR2 SYGVKD. The CDR3, as DNA: TGTGCCATCAGCCCATCGTCCGGGACTAGCGGGAGGGCTCTCTCCTACGAGCAGTACTTC. Translated, it gives CAISPSSGTSGRALSYEQYF.

CDR3 in amino acids: CASSPPRGRANYGYTF. The DNA of the CDR3 is TGTGCCAGCAGTCCCCCCAGGGGACGAGCTAACTATGGCTACACCTTC. The chain recombines TRBV28 with TRBJ1-2; the D gene is possibly TRBD1 (6 bases). CDR1 is MDHEN and CDR2 is SYDVKM in the germline V gene. This CDR3 comprises 16 residues. V lost 5 bases, J lost 0 bases, and 16 bases lay in between.

The CDR3 protein is CASSPGGTTGNTIYF. As DNA, the CDR3 is TGTGCCAGCAGCCCCGGGGGGACTACTGGAAACACCATATATTTT. The V gene is TRBV5-4, the J gene TRBJ1-3; weak D call: TRBD1 (5 bases). CDR1 is SGHNT and CDR2 is YYREEE in the germline V gene (reference sequence). V lost 4 bases to trimming and J lost 2 bases, with 13 bases between them. The CDR3 length is 15 residues.

The V call is TRBV6-5, the J call TRBJ1-1; 10 positions match TRBD1. This CDR3 is built from 14 residues. The ends lost 2 bases at V and 9 bases at J; junction bases unmatched: 6. Germline-derived CDR1 and CDR2 are MNHEY and SVGAGI. The chain's CDR3 is CASSYAGDRGKAFF. The CDR3 bases are TGTGCCAGCAGTTACGCGGGGGACAGGGGCAAAGCTTTCTTT.